This entry concerns a single T cell receptor (beta chain). The entry originates in a study of shared clonotypes between healthy human individuals. The germline V gene has CDR1 MNHEY and CDR2 SMNVEV (reference sequence). This CDR3 has 14 amino acids. V lost 5 bases to trimming and J lost 4 bases; unmatched junction nucleotides: 4. Sequencing used immunoSEQ multiplex PCR; TCRdb keeps in-frame clones, though not all of them. Of some 100,000 clones in the sample, around 68% were seen once. This clonotype originated in a woman aged 30 to 39 in good health. V gene TRBV27 combines with J gene TRBJ1-1; TRBD1 agrees at 10 bases. Sequences were obtained from memory CD8+ T cells sorted from blood. The subset here: CD45RO+ cells pooled with CCR7-negative TemRA cells. CDR3 DNA sequence: TGTGCCAGCAGTGTGACAGGGGGCTTCACTGAAGCTTTCTTT. Its translation: CASSVTGGFTEAFF.